The 8 T cell receptor beta chains in this list originate from one sample, sequenced in a study of human T cells and chemical hapten exposure. Described time point: patch test 1, 2 weeks after DPC sensitization. Treatment defined: therapeutic diphenylcyclopropenone sensitization with weekly scalp DPC. In TCRdb, the RACE reads were re-called with MiXCR into one record per CDR3 protein. Of about 120,000 distinct CDR3 sequences in the sample, approximately 14% were seen once. The sequencing here drew on whole blood, taken in connection with sensitization to the hapten diphenylcyclopropenone (DPC). The receptors come from a man between 18 and 35 years old with alopecia areata. Some clones in this sample may be carry-over from other donors' samples.

This clonotype was found a few times. The V gene is TRBV7-6, the J gene TRBJ1-5, with TRBD1 matching 9 bases. The CDR3 has 18 residues. Per the germline V gene, CDR1 is SGHVS and CDR2 is FNYEAQ. With 4 bases clipped from V and 4 bases from J, the junction kept 14 bases outside the gene matches. This CDR3 reads CASSSTRTGDGVNQPQHF. The CDR3 DNA is TGTGCCAGCAGCTCAACCCGGACAGGGGATGGGGTAAATCAGCCCCAGCATTTT.

The V gene is TRBV5-1, the J gene TRBJ1-5; D is perhaps TRBD1 (5 bases). Per the germline V gene, CDR1 is SGHRS and CDR2 is YFSETQ. Trimming pared 10 bases from V and 4 bases from J, leaving 21 bases between. The length of the CDR3 is 15 residues. The CDR3 reads CALWGPGRLNQPQHF. The CDR3 DNA reads TGCGCCCTCTGGGGCCCGGGTCGGCTTAATCAGCCCCAGCATTTT.

There are a few counts of this clonotype. The chain joins TRBV11-2 to TRBJ1-1; D not certain. This CDR3 has 13 amino acids. The germline gives CDR1 SGHAT, CDR2 FQNNGV. V lost 6 bases, J lost 3 bases, and 11 bases lay in between. CDR3 sequence (DNA): TGTGCCAGCAGGACACTCCATGACACTGAAGCTTTCTTT. Its translation: CASRTLHDTEAFF.

CDR3 coding DNA: TGTGCCAGCAGCTCCCCAGGGCGCGTGAACACTGAAGCTTTCTTT. Protein: CASSSPGRVNTEAFF. The chain is built from TRBV5-6 and TRBJ1-1; D possibly corresponds to TRBD1 (5 bases). In germline, CDR1 is SGHDT, CDR2 YYEEEE. The CDR3 is 15 amino acids. V was clipped by 3 bases and J by 0 bases, with 12 bases between them.

The chain combines TRBV3-1 with TRBJ2-4; perhaps TRBD2 as D (5 bases). CDR3 size: 15 residues. Germline values: CDR1 LGHDT, CDR2 YNNKEL (reference sequence). Trimming shortened V by 0 bases and J by 9 bases, and 15 bases separated the two germline ends. In DNA, the CDR3 is TGTGCCAGCAGCCAAGATCATGGCTCCGGAGGCATTCAGTACTTC. This translates into CASSQDHGSGGIQYF. Full variable domain (outside the CDR3, taken from reference TRBV3-1 and TRBJ2-4): DTAVSQTPKYLVTQMGNDKSIKCEQNLGHDTMYWYKQDSKKFLKIMFSYNNKELIINETVPNRFSPKSPDKAHLNLHINSLELGDSAVYFCASSQDHGSGGIQYFGAGTRLSVL.

The V call is TRBV9, the J call TRBJ2-3; D may be TRBD2 (7 bases). Germline CDR1 SGDLS, CDR2 YYNGEE. V lost 4 bases and J lost 2, with 14 bases in between. The CDR3 extends over 15 amino acids. The CDR3 protein is CASSPGGPVTDTQYF. In DNA, the CDR3 is TGTGCCAGCAGCCCCGGGGGGCCCGTCACAGATACGCAGTATTTT.

This clonotype was seen more than once but under ten times. The rearrangement joins TRBV5-1 to TRBJ1-6, with D possibly TRBD1 on 6 matching bases. This CDR3 has 14 amino acids. Between the trimmed V and J ends, which lost 4 bases and 6 bases, there was a span of 11 bases. CDR1 is SGHRS, CDR2 YFSETQ, per germline. The CDR3 DNA reads TGCGCCAGCAGCCAGGGGTTCGGTAATTCACCCCTCCACTTT. It is translated as CASSQGFGNSPLHF.

This clonotype was seen a few times. The chain uses TRBV28 and TRBJ1-2; perhaps TRBD1 as D (6 bases). Germline V gene sequence: CDR1 MDHEN, CDR2 SYDVKM. This CDR3 spans 14 amino acids. The CDR3 sequence is CALRSGAANYGYTF. In DNA form, the CDR3 reads TGTGCGCTACGTTCGGGGGCAGCTAACTATGGCTACACCTTC.